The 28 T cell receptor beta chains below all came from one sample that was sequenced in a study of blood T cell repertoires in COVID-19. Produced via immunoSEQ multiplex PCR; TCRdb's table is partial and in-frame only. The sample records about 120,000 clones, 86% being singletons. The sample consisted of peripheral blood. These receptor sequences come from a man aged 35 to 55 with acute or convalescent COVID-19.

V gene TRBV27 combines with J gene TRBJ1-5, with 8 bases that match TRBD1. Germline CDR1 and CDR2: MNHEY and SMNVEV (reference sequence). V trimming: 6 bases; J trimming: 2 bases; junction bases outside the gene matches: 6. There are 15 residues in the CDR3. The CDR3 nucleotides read TGTGCCAGCAGCGATACGACAGGGGGCAATCAGCCCCAGCATTTT. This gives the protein CASSDTTGGNQPQHF.

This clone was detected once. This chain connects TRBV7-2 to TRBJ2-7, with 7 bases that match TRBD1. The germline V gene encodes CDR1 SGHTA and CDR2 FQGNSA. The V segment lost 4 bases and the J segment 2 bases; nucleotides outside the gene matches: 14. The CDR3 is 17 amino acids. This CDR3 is CASSSTGTAIPPYEQYF. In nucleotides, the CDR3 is TGTGCCAGCAGCTCCACCGGGACAGCGATCCCCCCCTACGAGCAGTACTTC.

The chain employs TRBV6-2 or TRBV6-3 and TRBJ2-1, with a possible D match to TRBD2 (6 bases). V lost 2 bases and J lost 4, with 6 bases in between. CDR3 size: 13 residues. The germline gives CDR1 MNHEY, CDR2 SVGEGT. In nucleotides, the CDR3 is TGTGCCAGCAGTTACGGGGGGTACAATGAGCAGTTCTTC. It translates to CASSYGGYNEQFF.

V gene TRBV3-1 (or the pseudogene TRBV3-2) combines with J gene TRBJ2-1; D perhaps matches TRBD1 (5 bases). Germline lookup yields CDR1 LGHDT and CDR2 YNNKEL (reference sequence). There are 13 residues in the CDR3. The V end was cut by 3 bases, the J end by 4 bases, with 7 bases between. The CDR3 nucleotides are TGTGCCAGCAGCCAGACAGCTTACAATGAGCAGTTCTTC. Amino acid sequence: CASSQTAYNEQFF.

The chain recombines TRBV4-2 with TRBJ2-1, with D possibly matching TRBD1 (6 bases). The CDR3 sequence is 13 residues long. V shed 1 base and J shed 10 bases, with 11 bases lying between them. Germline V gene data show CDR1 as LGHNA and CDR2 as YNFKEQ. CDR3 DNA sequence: TGTGCCAGCAGCCAAGGTAGGGGGACAGAGCAGTTCTTC. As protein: CASSQGRGTEQFF.

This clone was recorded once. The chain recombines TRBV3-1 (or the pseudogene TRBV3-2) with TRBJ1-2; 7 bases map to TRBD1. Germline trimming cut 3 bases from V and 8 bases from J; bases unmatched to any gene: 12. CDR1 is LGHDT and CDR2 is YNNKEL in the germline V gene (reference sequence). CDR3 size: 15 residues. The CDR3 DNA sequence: TGTGCCAGCAGCCATCTCGGGACAGATGGGTACGGCTACACCTTC. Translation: CASSHLGTDGYGYTF.

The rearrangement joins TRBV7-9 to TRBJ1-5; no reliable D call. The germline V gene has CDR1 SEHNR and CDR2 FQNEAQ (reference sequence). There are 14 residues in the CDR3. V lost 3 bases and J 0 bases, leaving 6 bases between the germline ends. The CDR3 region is CASSFSGSNQPQHF. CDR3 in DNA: TGTGCCAGCAGCTTCTCAGGTAGCAATCAGCCCCAGCATTTT.

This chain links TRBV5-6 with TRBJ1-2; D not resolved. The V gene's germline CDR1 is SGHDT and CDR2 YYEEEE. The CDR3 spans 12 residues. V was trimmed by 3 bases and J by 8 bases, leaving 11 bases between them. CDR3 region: CASSSDYWGYTF. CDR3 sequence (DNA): TGTGCCAGCAGCTCGGACTACTGGGGCTACACCTTC.

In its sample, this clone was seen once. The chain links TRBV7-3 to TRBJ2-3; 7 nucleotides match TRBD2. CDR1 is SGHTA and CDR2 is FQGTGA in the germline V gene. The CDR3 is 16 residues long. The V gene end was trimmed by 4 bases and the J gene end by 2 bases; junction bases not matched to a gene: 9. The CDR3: CASSWSRGGPTDTQYF. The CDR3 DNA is TGTGCCAGCAGCTGGTCTCGCGGGGGTCCCACAGATACGCAGTATTTT. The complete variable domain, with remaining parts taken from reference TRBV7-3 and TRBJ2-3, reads GAGVSQTPSNKVTEKGKYVELRCDPISGHTALYWYRQSLGQGPEFLIYFQGTGAADDSGLPNDRFFAVRPEGSVSTLKIQRTERGDSAVYLCASSWSRGGPTDTQYFGPGTRLTVL.

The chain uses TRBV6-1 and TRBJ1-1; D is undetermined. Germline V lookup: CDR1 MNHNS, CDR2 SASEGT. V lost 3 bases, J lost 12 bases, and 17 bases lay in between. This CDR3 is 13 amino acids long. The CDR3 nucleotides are TGTGCCAGCAGTGATACCGACTCCGGGAGGACTTTCTTT. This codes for CASSDTDSGRTFF.

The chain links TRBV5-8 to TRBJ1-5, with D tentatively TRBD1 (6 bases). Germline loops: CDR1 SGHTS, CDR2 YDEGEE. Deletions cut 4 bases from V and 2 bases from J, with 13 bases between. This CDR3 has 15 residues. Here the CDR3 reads CASSEGGRGNQPQHF. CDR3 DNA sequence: TGTGCCAGCAGCGAAGGGGGAAGGGGCAATCAGCCCCAGCATTTT.

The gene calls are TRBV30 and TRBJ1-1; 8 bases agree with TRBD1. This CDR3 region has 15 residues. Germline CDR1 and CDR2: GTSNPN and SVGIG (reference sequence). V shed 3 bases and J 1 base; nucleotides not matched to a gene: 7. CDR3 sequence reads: CAWSDRDRGNTEAFF. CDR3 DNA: TGTGCCTGGAGCGACCGAGACAGGGGGAACACTGAAGCTTTCTTT. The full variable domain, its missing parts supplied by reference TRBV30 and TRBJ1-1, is SQTIHQWPATLVQPVGSPLSLECTVEGTSNPNLYWYRQAAGRGLQLLFYSVGIGQISSEVPQNLSASRPQDRQFILSSKKLLLSDSGFYLCAWSDRDRGNTEAFFGQGTRLTVV.

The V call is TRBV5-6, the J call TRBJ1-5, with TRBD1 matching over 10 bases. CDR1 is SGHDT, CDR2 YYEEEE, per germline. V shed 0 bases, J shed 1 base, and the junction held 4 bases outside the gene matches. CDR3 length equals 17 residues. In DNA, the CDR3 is TGTGCCAGCAGCTTGGGACAGGGGGCAGGGAGCAATCAGCCCCAGCATTTT. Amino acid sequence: CASSLGQGAGSNQPQHF. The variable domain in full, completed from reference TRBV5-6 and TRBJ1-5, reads DAGVTQSPTHLIKTRGQQVTLRCSPKSGHDTVSWYQQALGQGPQFIFQYYEEEERQRGNFPDRFSGHQFPNYSSELNVNALLLGDSALYLCASSLGQGAGSNQPQHFGDGTRLSIL.

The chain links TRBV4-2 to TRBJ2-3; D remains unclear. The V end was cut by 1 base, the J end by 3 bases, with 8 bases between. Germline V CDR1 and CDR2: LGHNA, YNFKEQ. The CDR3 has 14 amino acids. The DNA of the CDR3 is TGTGCCAGCAGCCAAGTGGCCGGGACAGATACGCAGTATTTT. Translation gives CASSQVAGTDTQYF.

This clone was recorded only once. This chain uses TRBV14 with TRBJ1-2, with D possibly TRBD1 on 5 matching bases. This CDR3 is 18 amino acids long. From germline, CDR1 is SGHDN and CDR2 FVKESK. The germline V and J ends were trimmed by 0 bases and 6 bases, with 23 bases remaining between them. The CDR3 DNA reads TGTGCCAGCAGCCAAGATGGGGAGGGGACCGCGCACTTGGATGGCTACACCTTC. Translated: CASSQDGEGTAHLDGYTF.

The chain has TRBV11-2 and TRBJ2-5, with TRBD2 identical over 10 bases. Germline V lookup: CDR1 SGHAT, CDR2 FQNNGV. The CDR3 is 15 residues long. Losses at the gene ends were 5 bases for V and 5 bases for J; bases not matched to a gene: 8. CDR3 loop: CASSRLAGEVETQYF. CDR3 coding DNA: TGTGCCAGCAGCCGTCTAGCGGGGGAGGTGGAGACCCAGTACTTC.

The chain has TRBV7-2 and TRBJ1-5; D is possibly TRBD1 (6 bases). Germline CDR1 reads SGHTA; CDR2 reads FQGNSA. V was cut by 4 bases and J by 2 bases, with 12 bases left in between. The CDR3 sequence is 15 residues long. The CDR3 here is CASSSDSSGNQPQHF. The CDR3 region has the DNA TGTGCCAGCAGCTCGGACAGTTCAGGCAATCAGCCCCAGCATTTT. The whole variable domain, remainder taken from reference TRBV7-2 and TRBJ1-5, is GAGVSQSPSNKVTEKGKDVELRCDPISGHTALYWYRQSLGQGLEFLIYFQGNSAPDKSGLPSDRFSAERTGGSVSTLTIQRTQQEDSAVYLCASSSDSSGNQPQHFGDGTRLSIL.

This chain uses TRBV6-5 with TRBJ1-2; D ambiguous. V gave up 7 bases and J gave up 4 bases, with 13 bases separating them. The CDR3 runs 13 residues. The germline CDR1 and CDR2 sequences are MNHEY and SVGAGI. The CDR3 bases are TGTGCCAGCACCCCAGAGGTCGCCTATGGCTACACCTTC. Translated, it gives CASTPEVAYGYTF.

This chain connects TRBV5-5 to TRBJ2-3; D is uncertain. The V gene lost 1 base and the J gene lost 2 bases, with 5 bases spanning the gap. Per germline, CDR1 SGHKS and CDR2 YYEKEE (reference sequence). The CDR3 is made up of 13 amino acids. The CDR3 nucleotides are TGTGCCAGCAGCTTGCCCTCCACAGATACGCAGTATTTT. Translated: CASSLPSTDTQYF.

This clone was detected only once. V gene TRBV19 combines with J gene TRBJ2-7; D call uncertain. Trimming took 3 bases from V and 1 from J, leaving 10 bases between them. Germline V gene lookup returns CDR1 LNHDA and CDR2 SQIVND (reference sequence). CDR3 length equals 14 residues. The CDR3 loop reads CASSINGDSYEQYF. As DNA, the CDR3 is TGTGCCAGTAGTATTAACGGAGATTCCTACGAGCAGTACTTC.

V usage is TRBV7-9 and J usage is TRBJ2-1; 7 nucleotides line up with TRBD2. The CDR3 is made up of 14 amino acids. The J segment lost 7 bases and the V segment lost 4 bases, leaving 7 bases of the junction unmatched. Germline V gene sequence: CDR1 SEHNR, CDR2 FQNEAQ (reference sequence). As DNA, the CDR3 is TGTGCCAGCAGCTCCGTTGAAGCGGGGAATGAGCAGTTCTTC. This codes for CASSSVEAGNEQFF. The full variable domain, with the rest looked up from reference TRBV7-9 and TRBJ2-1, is DTGVSQNPRHKITKRGQNVTFRCDPISEHNRLYWYRQTLGQGPEFLTYFQNEAQLEKSRLLSDRFSAERPKGSFSTLEIQRTEQGDSAMYLCASSSVEAGNEQFFGPGTRLTVL.

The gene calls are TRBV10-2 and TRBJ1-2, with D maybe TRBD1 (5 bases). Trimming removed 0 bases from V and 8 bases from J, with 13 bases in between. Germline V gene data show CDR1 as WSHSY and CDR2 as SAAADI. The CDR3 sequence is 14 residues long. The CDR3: CASSESTGRWGYTF. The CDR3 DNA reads TGCGCCAGCAGTGAGTCCACAGGTCGGTGGGGCTACACCTTC.

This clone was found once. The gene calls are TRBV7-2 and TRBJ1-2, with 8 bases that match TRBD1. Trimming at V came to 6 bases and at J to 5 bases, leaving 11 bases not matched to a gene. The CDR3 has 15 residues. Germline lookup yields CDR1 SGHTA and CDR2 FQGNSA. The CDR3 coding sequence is TGTGCCAGCAGTTCCAGGCAGGGGGCGAGGTATGGCTACACCTTC. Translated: CASSSRQGARYGYTF.

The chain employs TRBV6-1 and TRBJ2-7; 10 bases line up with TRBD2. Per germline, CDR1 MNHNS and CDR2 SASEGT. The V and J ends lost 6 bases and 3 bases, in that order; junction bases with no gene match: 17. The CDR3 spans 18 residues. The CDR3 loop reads CASRENTGTSVIVYEQYF. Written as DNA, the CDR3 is TGTGCCAGCAGAGAAAATACCGGGACTAGCGTGATTGTCTACGAGCAGTACTTC.

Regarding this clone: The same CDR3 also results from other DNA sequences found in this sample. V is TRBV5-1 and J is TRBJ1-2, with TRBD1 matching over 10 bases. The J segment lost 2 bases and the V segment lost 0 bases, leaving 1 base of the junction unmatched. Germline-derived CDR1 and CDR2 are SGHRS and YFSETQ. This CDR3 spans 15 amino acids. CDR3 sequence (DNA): TGCGCCAGCAGCTTGGGGGGACAGGGGAACTATGGCTACACCTTC. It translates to CASSLGGQGNYGYTF. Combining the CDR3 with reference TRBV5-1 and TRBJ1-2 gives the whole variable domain KAGVTQTPRYLIKTRGQQVTLSCSPISGHRSVSWYQQTPGQGLQFLFEYFSETQRNKGNFPGRFSGRQFSNSRSEMNVSTLELGDSALYLCASSLGGQGNYGYTFGSGTRLTVV.

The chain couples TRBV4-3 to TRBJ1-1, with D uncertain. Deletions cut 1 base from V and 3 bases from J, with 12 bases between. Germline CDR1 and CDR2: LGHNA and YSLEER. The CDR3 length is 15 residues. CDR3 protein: CASSQGRGLDTEAFF. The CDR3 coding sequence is TGCGCCAGCAGCCAAGGGCGGGGTCTGGACACTGAAGCTTTCTTT.

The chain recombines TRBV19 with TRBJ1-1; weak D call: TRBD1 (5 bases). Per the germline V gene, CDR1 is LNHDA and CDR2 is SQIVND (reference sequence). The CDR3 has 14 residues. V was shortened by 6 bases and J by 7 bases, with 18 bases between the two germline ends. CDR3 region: CASRIRGGEGEAFF. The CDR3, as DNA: TGTGCCAGTAGGATCCGCGGGGGAGAGGGTGAAGCTTTCTTT.

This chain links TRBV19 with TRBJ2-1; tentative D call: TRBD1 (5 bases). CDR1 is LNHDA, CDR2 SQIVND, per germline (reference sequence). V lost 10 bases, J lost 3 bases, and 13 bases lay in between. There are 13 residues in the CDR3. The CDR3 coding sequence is TGTGCCACCCAGGGATTACTCTACAATGAGCAGTTCTTC. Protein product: CATQGLLYNEQFF.